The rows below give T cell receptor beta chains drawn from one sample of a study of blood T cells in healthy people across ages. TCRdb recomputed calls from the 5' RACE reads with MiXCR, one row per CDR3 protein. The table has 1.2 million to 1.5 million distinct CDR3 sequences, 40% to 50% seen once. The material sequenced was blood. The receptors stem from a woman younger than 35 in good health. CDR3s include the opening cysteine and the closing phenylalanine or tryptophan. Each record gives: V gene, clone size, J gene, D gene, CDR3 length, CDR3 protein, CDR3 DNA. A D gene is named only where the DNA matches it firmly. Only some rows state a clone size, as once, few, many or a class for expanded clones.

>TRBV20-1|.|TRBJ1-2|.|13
CREGQAANYGCTF
.
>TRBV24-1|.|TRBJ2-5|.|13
CATSDLYQETQYF
TGTGCCACCAGTGACTTGTACCAAGAGACCCAGTACTTC
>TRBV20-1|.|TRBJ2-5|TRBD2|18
CSARAYGGGNPNQETQYF
TGCAGTGCTAGAGCTTACGGCGGGGGTAACCCGAACCAAGAGACCCAGTACTTC
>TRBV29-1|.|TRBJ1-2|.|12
CSITGDYYGYTF
TGCAGCATCACCGGGGACTACTATGGCTACACCTTC
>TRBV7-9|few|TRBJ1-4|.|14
CASSQSGEGEKLFF
TGTGCCAGCAGCCAGAGTGGGGAGGGTGAAAAACTGTTTTTT
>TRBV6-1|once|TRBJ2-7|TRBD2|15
CASNLGLATAYEQYF
TGTGCCAGCAACCTGGGACTAGCGACCGCCTACGAGCAGTACTTC
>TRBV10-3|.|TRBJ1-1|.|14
CAISSAGVWTEAFF
TGTGCCATCAGCAGCGCGGGAGTGTGGACTGAAGCTTTCTTT
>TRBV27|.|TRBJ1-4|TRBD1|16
CASSSGTGGAYEKLFF
TGTGCCAGCAGTTCCGGGACAGGGGGCGCGTACGAAAAACTGTTTTTT
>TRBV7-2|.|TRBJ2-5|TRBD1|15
CASSLVGQDGETQYF
TGTGCCAGCAGCTTGGTCGGACAGGACGGAGAGACCCAGTACTTC
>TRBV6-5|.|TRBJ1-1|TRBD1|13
CATKQGQNTEAFF
TGTGCCACGAAACAGGGGCAGAACACTGAAGCTTTCTTT
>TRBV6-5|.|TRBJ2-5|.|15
CASCRNGLGRETQYF
TGTGCCAGCTGTCGAAACGGGTTAGGAAGGGAGACCCAGTACTTC
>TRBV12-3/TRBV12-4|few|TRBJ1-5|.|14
CASSLAPESRPQHF
TGTGCCAGCAGTTTAGCCCCTGAGAGTCGGCCCCAGCATTTT
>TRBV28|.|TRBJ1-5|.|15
CASSLFGVSNQPQHF
TGTGCCAGCAGTTTATTTGGGGTATCGAATCAGCCCCAGCATTTT
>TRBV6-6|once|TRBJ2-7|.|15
CASSYGKGLPYEQYF
TGTGCCAGCAGTTACGGAAAGGGGCTCCCCTACGAGCAGTACTTC
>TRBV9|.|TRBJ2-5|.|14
CASSVAAVQETQYF
TGTGCCAGCAGCGTAGCGGCGGTCCAAGAGACCCAGTACTTC
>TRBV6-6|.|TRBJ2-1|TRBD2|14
CASNPGGTQETQFF
TGTGCCAGCAACCCCGGGGGGACTCAAGAGACCCAGTTCTTC
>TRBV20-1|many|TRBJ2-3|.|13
CSARDERGDTQYF
TGCAGTGCTAGAGATGAACGAGGAGATACGCAGTATTTT
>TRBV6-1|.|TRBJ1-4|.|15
CASSEGNRQAEKLFF
TGTGCCAGCAGTGAAGGGAATCGACAGGCCGAAAAACTGTTTTTT
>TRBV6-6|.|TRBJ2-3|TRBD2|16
CASSFSGRAPTDTQYF
TGTGCCAGCAGTTTTTCGGGGAGGGCCCCCACAGATACGCAGTATTTT
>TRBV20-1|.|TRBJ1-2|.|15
CSAREGGQGQNGYTF
TGCAGTGCTAGAGAAGGGGGGCAGGGTCAGAATGGCTACACCTTC
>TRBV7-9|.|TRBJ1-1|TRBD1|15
CATLKQGGLNTEAFF
TGTGCGACCCTCAAGCAGGGGGGTCTGAACACTGAAGCTTTCTTT
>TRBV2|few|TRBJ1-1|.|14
CASIGQTMNTEAFF
TGTGCCAGCATCGGACAGACCATGAACACTGAAGCTTTCTTT
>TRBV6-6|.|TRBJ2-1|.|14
CASRPRGSKNEQFF
TGTGCCAGCCGGCCCCGGGGCTCAAAAAATGAGCAGTTCTTC
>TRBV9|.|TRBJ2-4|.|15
CASSVWGAQGDIQYF
TGTGCCAGCAGCGTATGGGGGGCGCAGGGGGACATTCAGTACTTC
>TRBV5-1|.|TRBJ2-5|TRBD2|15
CASSSGASGTGTQYF
TGCGCCAGCAGCTCCGGGGCTAGCGGGACCGGGACCCAGTACTTC
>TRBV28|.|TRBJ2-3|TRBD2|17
CASSLSGLAGSGDTQYF
TGTGCCAGCAGTTTATCGGGACTAGCGGGATCGGGAGATACGCAGTATTTT
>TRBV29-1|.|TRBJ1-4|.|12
CSVLRGDGKLFF
TGCAGCGTTTTGCGGGGCGATGGAAAACTGTTTTTT